This passage covers 13 T cell receptor beta chains from one sample sequenced in a study of T cell changes during pregnancy in multiple sclerosis. Measured with immunoSEQ multiplex PCR; TCRdb has only the in-frame clones, and not every one. The sample includes fewer than 65,000 clones, 94% of them seen just once. The sample consisted of CD4+ T cells from peripheral blood mononuclear cells, taken in the third trimester of pregnancy. The receptors were sampled from a female donor with multiple sclerosis, enrolled in a pregnancy study.

This chain joins TRBV5-1 and TRBJ2-1; maybe TRBD2 (5 bases). The germline V and J ends were trimmed by 3 bases and 1 base, with 11 bases remaining between them. The germline V gene has CDR1 SGHRS and CDR2 YFSETQ. This CDR3 is built from 15 residues. DNA for the CDR3: TGCGCCAGCAGCTCGAGCGGTACTTCCTACAATGAGCAGTTCTTC. Its protein product is CASSSSGTSYNEQFF.

Concerning this clone itself: Relative to the germline gene, one junction end is altered; a read error may explain this. The chain recombines TRBV7-3 with TRBJ1-1; D is uncertain. The CDR3 is 13 amino acids. The germline CDR1 and CDR2 sequences are SGHTA and FQGTGA. In DNA, the CDR3 is TGTGCCTGCGGGCAGCCAGGCACACTGAAGCTTTCGTTT. As protein: CACGQPGTLKLSF.

The J gene is TRBJ2-5, the V gene TRBV9; 9 bases are a match to TRBD1. The germline V gene has CDR1 SGDLS and CDR2 YYNGEE. Trimming took 6 bases from V and 5 from J; bases not matched to a gene: 8. This CDR3 has 14 amino acids. The CDR3 region has the DNA TGTGCCAGCAATAACAGGGGGCTCTGGGAGACCCAGTACTTC. Its protein product is CASNNRGLWETQYF.

This chain connects TRBV27 to TRBJ2-3; TRBD2 matches 11 bases. The CDR3 loop spans 17 amino acids. After removal of 3 bases from V and 0 bases from J, the junction contained 5 bases not matched to a gene. CDR1 and CDR2 from the germline V gene are MNHEY and SMNVEV (reference sequence). CDR3 nucleotides: TGTGCCAGCAGTTTTTGGGGGACTAGCGGTAGCACAGATACGCAGTATTTT. Its protein is CASSFWGTSGSTDTQYF.

The chain uses TRBV5-4 and TRBJ2-1; 15 bases match TRBD2. The germline gives CDR1 SGHNT, CDR2 YYREEE (reference sequence). V was pared by 4 bases and J by 9 bases, with 8 bases of the junction left unmatched. The CDR3 length is 16 residues. DNA of the CDR3: TGTGCCAGCAGCGTCGGACTAGCGGGAGGGCCATCTGAGCAGTTCTTC. Translating it yields CASSVGLAGGPSEQFF.

The chain is built from TRBV11-2 and TRBJ1-1; maybe TRBD1 (5 bases). Per germline, CDR1 SGHAT and CDR2 FQNNGV. The CDR3 runs to 14 residues. With 3 bases removed from V and 4 bases from J, the gap between germline ends came to 12 bases. CDR3 nucleotides: TGTGCCAGCAGCTTGGCAGGGAGGCGCACTGAAGCTTTCTTT. It specifies CASSLAGRRTEAFF.

This sequence joins TRBV6-6 and TRBJ2-7; TRBD2 aligns across 11 bases. Germline V gives CDR1 MNHNY, CDR2 SVGAGI (reference sequence). This CDR3 has 16 amino acids. Losses at the gene ends were 0 bases for V and 10 bases for J; bases not matched to a gene: 11. The CDR3: CASSYSPSGGLPSQYF. The CDR3 DNA reads TGTGCCAGCAGTTACTCGCCTAGCGGGGGGCTCCCATCCCAGTACTTC.

The J gene is TRBJ1-5, the V gene TRBV5-8, with TRBD1 identical over 7 bases. From germline, CDR1 is SGHTS and CDR2 YDEGEE. The CDR3 is 15 amino acids. J gave up 7 bases and V 4 bases, and 11 bases lay outside the gene matches. CDR3 region: CASSDQKGARQPQHF. The CDR3 DNA reads as TGTGCCAGCAGCGATCAAAAGGGGGCAAGGCAGCCCCAGCATTTT. Filled out from reference TRBV5-8 and TRBJ1-5, the complete variable domain reads EAGVTQSPTHLIKTRGQQATLRCSPISGHTSVYWYQQALGLGLQFLLWYDEGEERNRGNFPPRFSGRQFPNYSSELNVNALELEDSALYLCASSDQKGARQPQHFGDGTRLSIL.

The V call is TRBV27, the J call TRBJ1-1; 9 bases map to TRBD1. Germline V gene sequence: CDR1 MNHEY, CDR2 SMNVEV (reference sequence). The CDR3 contains 14 residues. V was pared by 0 bases and J by 4 bases, with 0 bases of the junction left unmatched. This CDR3 is CASSLSDRGTEAFF. CDR3 DNA: TGTGCCAGCAGTTTATCGGACAGGGGCACTGAAGCTTTCTTT.

This chain uses TRBV5-1 with TRBJ1-3, with D maybe TRBD1 (5 bases). Germline V gene sequence: CDR1 SGHRS, CDR2 YFSETQ. Trimming shortened V by 4 bases and J by 2 bases, and 10 bases separated the two germline ends. The CDR3 length is 14 residues. CDR3 in amino acids: CASSRGAPGNTIYF. CDR3 coding DNA: TGCGCCAGCAGCCGTGGGGCCCCTGGAAACACCATATATTTT.

The chain combines TRBV29-1 with TRBJ2-1; 8 nucleotides line up with TRBD2. CDR1 SQVTM and CDR2 ANQGSEA come from the germline V gene. The CDR3 spans 13 residues. V was clipped by 7 bases and J by 6 bases; unmatched bases: 8. CDR3 sequence reads: CSASPTSGNEQFF. The CDR3 nucleotides are TGCAGCGCCTCCCCCACTAGCGGCAATGAGCAGTTCTTC.

The genes are TRBV6-5 and TRBJ1-2; tentative D call: TRBD1 (6 bases). The CDR3 is made up of 13 amino acids. Germline CDR1 and CDR2: MNHEY and SVGAGI. Trimming took 4 bases from V and 4 from J, leaving 10 bases between them. The CDR3 reads CASSFLDSYGYTF. The CDR3 coding sequence is TGTGCCAGCAGTTTCCTGGACAGCTATGGCTACACCTTC.

The chain combines TRBV4-3 with TRBJ2-1; 11 bases fit TRBD2. The CDR3 runs 15 residues. The trim removed 1 base at V and 9 bases at J, leaving 5 bases unmatched. Germline V gene data show CDR1 as LGHNA and CDR2 as YSLEER. The CDR3 DNA sequence: TGCGCCAGCAGCCAAGTAGCGGGGGGGCAGGGTGAGCAGTTCTTC. This encodes CASSQVAGGQGEQFF.